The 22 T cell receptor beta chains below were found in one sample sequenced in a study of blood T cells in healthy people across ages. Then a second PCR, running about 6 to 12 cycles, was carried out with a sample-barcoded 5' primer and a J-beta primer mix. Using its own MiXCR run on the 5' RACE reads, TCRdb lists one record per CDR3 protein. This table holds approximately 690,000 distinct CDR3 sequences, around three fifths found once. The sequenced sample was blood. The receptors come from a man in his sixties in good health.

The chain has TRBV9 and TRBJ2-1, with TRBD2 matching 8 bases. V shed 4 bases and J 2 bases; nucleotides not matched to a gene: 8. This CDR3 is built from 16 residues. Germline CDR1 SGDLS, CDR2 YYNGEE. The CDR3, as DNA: TGTGCCAGCAGCTCCAGGACTAGCTATCCCTACAATGAGCAGTTCTTC. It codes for CASSSRTSYPYNEQFF.

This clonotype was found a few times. In nucleotides, the CDR3 is TGTGCCAGCAGCTCGGGACCCCCTTCCCAAGAGACCCAGTACTTC. Encoded protein: CASSSGPPSQETQYF. V and J are TRBV11-2 and TRBJ2-5; possibly TRBD1 or TRBD2 for D (5 bases each). The CDR3 has 15 amino acids. V was clipped by 4 bases and J by 1 base, with 13 bases between them. Germline loops: CDR1 SGHAT, CDR2 FQNNGV.

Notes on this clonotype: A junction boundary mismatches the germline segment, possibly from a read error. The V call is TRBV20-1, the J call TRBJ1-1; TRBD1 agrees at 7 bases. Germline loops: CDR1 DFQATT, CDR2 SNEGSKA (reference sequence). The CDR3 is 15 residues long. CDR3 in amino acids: CSARDPTGASTEVFF. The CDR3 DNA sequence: TGCAGTGCTAGAGACCCTACAGGGGCTAGCACTGAAGTTTTCTTT.

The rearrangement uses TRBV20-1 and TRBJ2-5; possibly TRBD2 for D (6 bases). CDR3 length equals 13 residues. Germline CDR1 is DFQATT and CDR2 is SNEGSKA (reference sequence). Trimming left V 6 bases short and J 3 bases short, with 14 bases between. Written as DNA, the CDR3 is TGCAGTGCCTGGGCGGGACGGGAAGAGACCCAGTACTTC. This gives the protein CSAWAGREETQYF.

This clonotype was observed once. The CDR3 coding sequence is TGCAACGCCGCCCGGCTAAGGTCGGAGGCCCAGTACTTC. Its translation: CNAARLRSEAQYF. V usage is TRBV29-1 and J usage is TRBJ2-5, with TRBD2 as a possible D gene (5 bases). The CDR3 spans 13 residues. Looked up from germline, CDR1 is SQVTM and CDR2 is ANQGSEA.

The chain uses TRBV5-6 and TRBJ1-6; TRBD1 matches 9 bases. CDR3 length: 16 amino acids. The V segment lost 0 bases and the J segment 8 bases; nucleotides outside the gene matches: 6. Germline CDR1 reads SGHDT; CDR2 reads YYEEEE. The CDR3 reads CASSLGAGQGDSPLHF. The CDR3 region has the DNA TGTGCCAGCAGCTTGGGGGCGGGACAGGGAGATTCACCCCTCCACTTT.

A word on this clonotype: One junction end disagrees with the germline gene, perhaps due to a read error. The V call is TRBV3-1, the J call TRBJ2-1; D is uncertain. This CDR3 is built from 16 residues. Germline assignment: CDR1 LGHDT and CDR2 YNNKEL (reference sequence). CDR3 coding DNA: TGTGCCGGCAGCCAAGGGCCTTGGGGATCCTACAATGAGCAGTTCTTC. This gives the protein CAGSQGPWGSYNEQFF.

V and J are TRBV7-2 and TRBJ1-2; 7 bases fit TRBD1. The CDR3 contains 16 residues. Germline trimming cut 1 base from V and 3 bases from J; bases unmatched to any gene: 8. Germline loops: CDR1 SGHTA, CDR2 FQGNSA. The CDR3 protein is CASSLGAGQHYYGYTF. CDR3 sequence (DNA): TGTGCCAGCAGCTTAGGGGCGGGACAGCACTACTATGGCTACACCTTC. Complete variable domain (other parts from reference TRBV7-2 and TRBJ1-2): GAGVSQSPSNKVTEKGKDVELRCDPISGHTALYWYRQSLGQGLEFLIYFQGNSAPDKSGLPSDRFSAERTGGSVSTLTIQRTQQEDSAVYLCASSLGAGQHYYGYTFGSGTRLTVV.

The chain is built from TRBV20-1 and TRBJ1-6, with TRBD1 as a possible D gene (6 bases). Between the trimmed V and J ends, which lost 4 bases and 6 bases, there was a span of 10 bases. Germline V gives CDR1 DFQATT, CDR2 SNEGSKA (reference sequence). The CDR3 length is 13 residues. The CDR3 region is CSATRTVNSPLHF. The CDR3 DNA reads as TGCAGTGCTACCCGGACAGTTAATTCACCCCTCCACTTT.

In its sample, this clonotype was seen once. CDR3 region: CASSRQGRAYEQYF. As DNA, the CDR3 is TGTGCCAGCAGCCGACAGGGACGGGCCTACGAGCAGTACTTC. The rearrangement uses TRBV11-2 and TRBJ2-7; 7 bases are shared with TRBD1. The CDR3 has 14 amino acids. Germline V gives CDR1 SGHAT, CDR2 FQNNGV. V shed 5 bases, J shed 2 bases, and the junction held 6 bases outside the gene matches.

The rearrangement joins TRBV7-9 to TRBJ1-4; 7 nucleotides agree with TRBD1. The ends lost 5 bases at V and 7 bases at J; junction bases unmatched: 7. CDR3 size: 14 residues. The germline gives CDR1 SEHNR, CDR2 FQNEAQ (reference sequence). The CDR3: CASSPGTVVEKLFF. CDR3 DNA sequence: TGTGCCAGCAGCCCCGGGACAGTGGTTGAAAAACTGTTTTTT.

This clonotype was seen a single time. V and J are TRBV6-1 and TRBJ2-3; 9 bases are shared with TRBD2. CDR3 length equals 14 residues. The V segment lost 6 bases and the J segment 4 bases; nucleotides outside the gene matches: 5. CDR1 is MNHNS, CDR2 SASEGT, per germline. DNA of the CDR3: TGTGCCAGCAGCCGAGCGGGGGGTTCAGATACGCAGTATTTT. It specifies CASSRAGGSDTQYF.

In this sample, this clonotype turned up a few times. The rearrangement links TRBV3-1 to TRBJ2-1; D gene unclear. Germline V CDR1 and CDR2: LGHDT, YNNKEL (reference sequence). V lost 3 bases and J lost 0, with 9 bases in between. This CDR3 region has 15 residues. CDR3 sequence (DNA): TGTGCCAGCAGCCAGGGCCCGAGCTCCTACAATGAGCAGTTCTTC. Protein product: CASSQGPSSYNEQFF.

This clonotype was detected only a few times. CDR3 in DNA: TGTGCCAGCTCGACCGGGACAGGGTTGATCAATGAGCAGTTCTTC. Translation gives CASSTGTGLINEQFF. The chain is built from TRBV12-3 or TRBV12-4 and TRBJ2-1; TRBD1 agrees at 9 bases. This CDR3 contains 15 residues. The ends lost 8 bases at V and 6 bases at J; junction bases unmatched: 11.

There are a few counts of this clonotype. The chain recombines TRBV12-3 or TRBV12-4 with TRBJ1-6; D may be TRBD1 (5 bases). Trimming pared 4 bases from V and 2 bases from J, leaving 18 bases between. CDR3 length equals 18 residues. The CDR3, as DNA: TGTGCCAGCAGTTCCCTCGGGAGGGGAACGGCCTATAATTCACCCCTCCACTTT. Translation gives CASSSLGRGTAYNSPLHF.

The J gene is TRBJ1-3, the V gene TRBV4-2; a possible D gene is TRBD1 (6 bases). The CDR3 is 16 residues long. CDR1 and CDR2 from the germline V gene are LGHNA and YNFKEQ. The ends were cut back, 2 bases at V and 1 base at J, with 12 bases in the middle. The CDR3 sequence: CASSQPGGGSGNTIYF. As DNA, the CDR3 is TGTGCCAGCAGCCAACCGGGAGGGGGATCTGGAAACACCATATATTTT.

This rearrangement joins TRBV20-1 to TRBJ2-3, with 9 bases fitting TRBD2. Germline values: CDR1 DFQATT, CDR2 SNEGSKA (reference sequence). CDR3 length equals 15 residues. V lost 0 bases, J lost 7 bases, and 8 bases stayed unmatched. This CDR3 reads CSARDRAGGPHTQYF. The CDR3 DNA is TGCAGTGCTAGAGATCGGGCGGGGGGGCCCCATACGCAGTATTTT.

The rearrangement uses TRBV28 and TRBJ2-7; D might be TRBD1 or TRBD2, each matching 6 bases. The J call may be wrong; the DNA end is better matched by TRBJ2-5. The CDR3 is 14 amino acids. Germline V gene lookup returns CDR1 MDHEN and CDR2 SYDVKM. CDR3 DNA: TGTGCCAGCAGTTCCCCGGGGGCCCAGGGGACCCAGTACTTC. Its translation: CASSSPGAQGTQYF.

CDR3 DNA: TGTGCCAGCAGTTTAGCGAGGGGGCGTACTGGCTACACCTTC. Translated: CASSLARGRTGYTF. The chain links TRBV12-3 or TRBV12-4 to TRBJ1-2; 7 bases are shared with TRBD1. The ends lost 0 bases at V and 7 bases at J; junction bases unmatched: 5. This CDR3 comprises 14 residues.

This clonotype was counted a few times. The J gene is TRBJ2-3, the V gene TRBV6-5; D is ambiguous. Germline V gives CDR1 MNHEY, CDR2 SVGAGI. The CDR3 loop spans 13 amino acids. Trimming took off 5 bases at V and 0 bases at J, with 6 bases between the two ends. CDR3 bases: TGTGCCAGCAGTCGTTCTAGCACAGATACGCAGTATTTT. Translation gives CASSRSSTDTQYF.

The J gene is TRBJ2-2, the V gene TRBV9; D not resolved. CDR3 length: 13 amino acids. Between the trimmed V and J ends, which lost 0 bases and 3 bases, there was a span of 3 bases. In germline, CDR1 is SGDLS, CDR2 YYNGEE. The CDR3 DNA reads TGTGCCAGCAGCGTAGAACACACCGGGGAGCTGTTTTTT. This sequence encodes CASSVEHTGELFF.

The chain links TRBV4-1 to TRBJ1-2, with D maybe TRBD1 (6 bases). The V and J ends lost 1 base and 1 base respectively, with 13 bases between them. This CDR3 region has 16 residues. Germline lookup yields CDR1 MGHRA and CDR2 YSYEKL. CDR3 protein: CASSQAGTRYNYGYTF. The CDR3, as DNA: TGCGCCAGCAGCCAAGCAGGGACACGTTATAACTATGGCTACACCTTC.